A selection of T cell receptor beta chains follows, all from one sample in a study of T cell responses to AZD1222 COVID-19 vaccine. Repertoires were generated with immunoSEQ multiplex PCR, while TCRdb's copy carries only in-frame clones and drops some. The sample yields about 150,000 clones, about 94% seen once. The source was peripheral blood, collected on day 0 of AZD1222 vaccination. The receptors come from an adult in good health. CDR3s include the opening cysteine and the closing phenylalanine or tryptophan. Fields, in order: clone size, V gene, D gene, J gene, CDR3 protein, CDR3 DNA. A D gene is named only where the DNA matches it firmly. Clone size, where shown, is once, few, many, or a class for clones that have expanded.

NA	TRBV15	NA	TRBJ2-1	CATSRERLSYNEQFF	TGTGCCACCAGCCGTGAGCGCCTCTCCTACAATGAGCAGTTCTTC
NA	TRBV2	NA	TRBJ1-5	CASRSHTGGNQPQHF	TGTGCCAGCAGGAGCCACACCGGGGGCAATCAGCCCCAGCATTTT
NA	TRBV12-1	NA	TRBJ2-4	CASSPLQGRGILAKNIQYF	TGTGCCAGCAGTCCATTACAGGGAAGGGGGATACTAGCCAAAAACATTCAGTACTTC
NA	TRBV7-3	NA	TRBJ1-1	CASSPGGSTEAFF	TGTGCCAGCAGCCCCGGGGGGAGCACTGAAGCTTTCTTT
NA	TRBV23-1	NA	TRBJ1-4	CASSQRATLREKLFF	TGCGCCAGCAGTCAACGGGCCACCCTTCGGGAAAAACTGTTTTTT
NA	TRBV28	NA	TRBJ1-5	CASSIAGGISNQPQHF	TGTGCCAGCAGTATTGCAGGAGGCATTAGCAATCAGCCCCAGCATTTT
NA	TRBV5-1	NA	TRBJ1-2	CASSLARNYGYTF	TGCGCCAGCAGCTTGGCCAGAAACTATGGCTACACCTTC
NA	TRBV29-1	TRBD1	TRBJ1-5	CSVSTGSSNQPQHF	TGCAGCGTTTCGACAGGGTCGAGCAATCAGCCCCAGCATTTT
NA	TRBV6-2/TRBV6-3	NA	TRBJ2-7	CASSPSGASNYEQYF	TGTGCCAGCAGCCCCTCGGGGGCCTCAAACTACGAGCAGTACTTC
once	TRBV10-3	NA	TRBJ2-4	CASGLAKNIQYF	TGTGCCAGTGGACTAGCCAAAAACATTCAGTACTTC
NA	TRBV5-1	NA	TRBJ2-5	CASSLEGRANQETQYF	TGCGCCAGCAGCTTGGAAGGGCGGGCGAACCAAGAGACCCAGTACTTC
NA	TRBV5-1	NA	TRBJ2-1	CATHESGLDNEQFF	TGCGCCACCCACGAGTCGGGGCTCGACAATGAGCAGTTCTTC
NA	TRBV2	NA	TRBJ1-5	CASSSRQAGNQPQHF	TGTGCCAGCAGTTCTAGACAGGCCGGCAATCAGCCCCAGCATTTT
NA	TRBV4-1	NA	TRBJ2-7	CASSQDRPTVEQYF	TGCGCCAGCAGCCAAGATCGACCAACCGTAGAGCAGTACTTC
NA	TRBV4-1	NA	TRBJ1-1	CASSQEGISEAFF	TGCGCCAGCAGCCAAGAAGGGATTTCTGAAGCTTTCTTT
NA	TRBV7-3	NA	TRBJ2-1	CASSLNGYNEQFF	TGTGCCAGCAGCTTAAACGGCTACAATGAGCAGTTCTTC
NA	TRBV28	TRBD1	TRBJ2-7	CASSFPTGSIRESYEQYF	TGTGCCAGCAGTTTCCCGACAGGGTCAATTCGGGAATCCTACGAGCAGTACTTC
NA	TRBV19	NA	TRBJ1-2	CASSIDRPDGYTF	TGTGCCAGTAGTATAGATCGTCCGGATGGCTACACCTTC
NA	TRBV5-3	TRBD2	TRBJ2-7	CARSPLLVREATAYEQYF	TGTGCCAGAAGCCCACTCTTAGTGCGGGAGGCCACCGCCTACGAGCAGTACTTC
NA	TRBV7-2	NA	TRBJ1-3	CASSRRNSGNTIYF	TGTGCCAGCTCACGACGGAATTCTGGAAACACCATATATTTT
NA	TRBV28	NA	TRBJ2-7	CASSLLRREQYF	TGTGCCAGCAGTTTATTACGACGCGAGCAGTACTTC
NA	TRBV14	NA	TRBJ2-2	CASSQVTRELFF	TGTGCCAGCAGCCAAGTTACGCGGGAGCTGTTTTTT
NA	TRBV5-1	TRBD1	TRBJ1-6	CASSLSDRGNSPLHF	TGCGCCAGCAGCTTGAGTGACAGGGGTAATTCACCCCTCCACTTT
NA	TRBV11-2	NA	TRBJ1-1	CASSLLTTGAFF	TGTGCCAGCAGCTTATTGACAACAGGAGCTTTCTTT
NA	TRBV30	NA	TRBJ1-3	CAWSAKDLSGNTIYF	TGTGCCTGGAGTGCGAAGGACCTCTCTGGAAACACCATATATTTT
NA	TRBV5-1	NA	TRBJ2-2	CASSLAGTETGELFF	TGCGCCAGCAGCTTGGCAGGGACTGAGACCGGGGAGCTGTTTTTT
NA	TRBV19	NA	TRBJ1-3	CASSIVGVRNTIYF	TGTGCCAGTAGTATAGTTGGAGTCCGGAACACCATATATTTT
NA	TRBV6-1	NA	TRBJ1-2	CASSEYPGAGPGHGYTF	TGTGCCAGCAGTGAGTACCCAGGGGCAGGCCCGGGCCATGGCTACACCTTC
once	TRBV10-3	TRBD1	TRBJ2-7	CAMGQGYEQYF	TGTGCCATGGGACAGGGCTACGAGCAGTACTTC
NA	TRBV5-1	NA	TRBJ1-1	CASSLWTLGTVGANTEAFF	TGCGCCAGCAGCTTGTGGACACTAGGAACGGTCGGCGCCAACACTGAAGCTTTCTTT
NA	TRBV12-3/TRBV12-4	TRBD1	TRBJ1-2	CASSQPTGDGYTF	TGTGCCAGCAGTCAACCTACAGGGGATGGCTACACCTTC
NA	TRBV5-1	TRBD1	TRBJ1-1	CASSEGQLSMNTEAFF	TGCGCCAGCAGCGAGGGACAGTTATCCATGAACACTGAAGCTTTCTTT
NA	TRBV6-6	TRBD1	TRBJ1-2	CASSRPGQGFGAYGYTF	TGTGCCAGCAGCCGACCGGGACAGGGGTTCGGGGCCTATGGCTACACCTTC
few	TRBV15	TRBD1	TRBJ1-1	CATRKGGASMNTEAFF	TGTGCCACCAGAAAAGGGGGCGCATCCATGAACACTGAAGCTTTCTTT
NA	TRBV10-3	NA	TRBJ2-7	CASQRRGDSYEQYF	TGTGCCAGCCAACGGCGTGGGGATTCCTACGAGCAGTACTTC
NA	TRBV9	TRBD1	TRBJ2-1	CASSVGGTGRNEQFF	TGTGCCAGCAGCGTAGGTGGGACAGGGAGGAATGAGCAGTTCTTC
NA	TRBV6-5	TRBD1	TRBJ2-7	CASSPDRKVKQYF	TGTGCCAGCAGCCCGGACAGGAAAGTCAAGCAGTACTTC
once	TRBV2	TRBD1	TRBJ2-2	CASSGTGTTGELFF	TGTGCCAGCAGTGGGACAGGGACTACCGGGGAGCTGTTTTTT
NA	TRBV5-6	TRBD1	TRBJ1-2	CASSETGNLDYGYTF	TGTGCCAGCAGCGAGACAGGGAATTTGGACTATGGCTACACCTTC
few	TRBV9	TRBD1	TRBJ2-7	CASSGAGTESYEQYF	TGTGCCAGCAGCGGGGCCGGGACAGAATCCTACGAGCAGTACTTC
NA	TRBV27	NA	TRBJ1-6	CASKKSSNSPLHF	TGTGCCAGCAAGAAGAGCTCTAATTCACCCCTCCACTTT
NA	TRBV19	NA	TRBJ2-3	CASSPHRVSWTDTQYF	TGTGCCAGTTCTCCTCACAGGGTGTCTTGGACAGATACGCAGTATTTT
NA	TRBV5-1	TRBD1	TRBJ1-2	CASSPRQGVSGYTF	TGCGCCAGCAGCCCTAGACAGGGGGTATCAGGCTACACCTTC
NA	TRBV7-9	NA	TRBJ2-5	CASSSPPGHFQETQYF	TGTGCCAGCAGCTCCCCTCCGGGACACTTCCAAGAGACCCAGTACTTC